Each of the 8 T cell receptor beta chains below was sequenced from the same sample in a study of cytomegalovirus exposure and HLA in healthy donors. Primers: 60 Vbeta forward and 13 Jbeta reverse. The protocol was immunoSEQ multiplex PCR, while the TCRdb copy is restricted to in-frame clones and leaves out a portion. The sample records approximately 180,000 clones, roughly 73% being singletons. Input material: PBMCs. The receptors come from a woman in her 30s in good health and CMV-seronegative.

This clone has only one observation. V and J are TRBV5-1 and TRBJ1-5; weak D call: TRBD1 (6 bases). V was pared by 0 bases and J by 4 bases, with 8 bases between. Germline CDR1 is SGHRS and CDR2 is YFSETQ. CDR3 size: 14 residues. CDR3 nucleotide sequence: TGCGCCAGCAGCTTGGCCGGACAGAATCAGCCCCAGCATTTT. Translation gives CASSLAGQNQPQHF.

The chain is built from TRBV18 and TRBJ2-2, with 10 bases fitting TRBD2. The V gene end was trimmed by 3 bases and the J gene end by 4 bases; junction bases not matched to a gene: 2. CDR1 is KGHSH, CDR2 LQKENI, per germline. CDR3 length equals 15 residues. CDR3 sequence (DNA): TGTGCCAGCTCACCCGGACTAGCGGTCACCGGGGAGCTGTTTTTT. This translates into CASSPGLAVTGELFF.

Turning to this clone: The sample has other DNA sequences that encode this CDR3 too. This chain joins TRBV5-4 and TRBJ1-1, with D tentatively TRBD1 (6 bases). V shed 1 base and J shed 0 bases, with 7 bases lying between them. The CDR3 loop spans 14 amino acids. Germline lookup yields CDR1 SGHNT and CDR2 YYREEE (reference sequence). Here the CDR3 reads CASSLRGLNTEAFF. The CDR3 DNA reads TGTGCCAGCAGCTTGAGGGGGTTGAACACTGAAGCTTTCTTT.

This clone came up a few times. CDR3 coding DNA: TGTGCCAGCAGTTCGCGACAGCGCCGAGAAGCTTTCTTT. Protein product: CASSSRQRREAFF. The chain joins TRBV6-1 to TRBJ1-1, with a tentative D call TRBD1 (5 bases). The CDR3 has 13 residues. Germline V lookup: CDR1 MNHNS, CDR2 SASEGT. The germline V and J ends were trimmed by 5 bases and 8 bases, with 15 bases remaining between them.

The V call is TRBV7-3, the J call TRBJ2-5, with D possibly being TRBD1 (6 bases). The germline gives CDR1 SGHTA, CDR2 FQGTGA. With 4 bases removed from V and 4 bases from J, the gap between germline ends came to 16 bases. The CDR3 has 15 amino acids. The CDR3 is CASSSNTGTRETQYF. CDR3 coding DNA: TGTGCCAGCAGCTCCAACACCGGGACACGAGAGACCCAGTACTTC.

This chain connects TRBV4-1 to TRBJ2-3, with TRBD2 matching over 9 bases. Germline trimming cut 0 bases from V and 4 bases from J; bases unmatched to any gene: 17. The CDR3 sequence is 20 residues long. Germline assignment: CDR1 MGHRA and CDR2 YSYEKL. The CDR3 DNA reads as TGCGCCAGCAGCCAAGATTATTTTCTGGGCGGGGGGGGTGGGGCAGATACGCAGTATTTT. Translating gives CASSQDYFLGGGGGADTQYF.

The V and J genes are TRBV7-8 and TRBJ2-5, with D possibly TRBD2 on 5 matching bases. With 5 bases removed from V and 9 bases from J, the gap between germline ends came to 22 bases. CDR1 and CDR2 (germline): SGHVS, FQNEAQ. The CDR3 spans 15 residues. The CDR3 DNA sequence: TGTGCCAGCAGCGATCTTGGCCGTCTAGCCTTAGCCCAGTACTTC. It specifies CASSDLGRLALAQYF.

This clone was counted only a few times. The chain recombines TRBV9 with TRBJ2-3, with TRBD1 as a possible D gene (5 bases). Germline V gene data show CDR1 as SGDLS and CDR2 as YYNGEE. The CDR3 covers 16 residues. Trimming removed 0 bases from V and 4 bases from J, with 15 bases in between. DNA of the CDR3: TGTGCCAGCAGCGTAGAAGGTGTTTGGGGCCCAGATACGCAGTATTTT. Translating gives CASSVEGVWGPDTQYF.